What follows is one TCR beta chain and its context. Its antigen is not yet known. No much larger clone is present one base from it, and per-base qualities are unavailable. The germline V gene (reference sequence) yields LNHDA for CDR1 and SQIVND for CDR2. The CDR3 sequence holds 16 residues, the cysteine and phenylalanine included. Solely the CDR3 DNA is kept, with 48 bases framed from the first base. Clipping removes 4 bases from V and 2 bases from J, with 3 as the unmatched junction base count. These data belong to a study of control samples from healthy donors and cancer patients (dated by TCRdb to 2019 to 2021). Library preparation employed the immunoSEQ multiplex PCR assay. TCRdb provides this immuneACCESS table in a form limited to in-frame rearrangements. Some clones are lacking; in checked studies, under half of them reflect an unresolved V gene, and why the rest are absent is not known. Across this sample there are some 140,000 clones, with about 94% seen only once. Clones ranked in the top ten supply approximately 6% of the sample.

Sequenced: blood. The TCR sequence derives from a man aged 35-49 years in good health. This chain is built from TRBV19 and TRBJ2-6, and 9 bases in between align with TRBD1. The CDR3 here reads CASSRGTGPGANVLTF. The nucleotide sequence is given as TGTGCCAGTAGTAGGGGGACAGGGCCTGGGGCCAACGTCCTGACTTTC.